The 8 T cell receptor beta chains given below trace back to one sample, sequenced in a study of human T cells and chemical hapten exposure. This sample's time point: patch test 1, 2 weeks after DPC sensitization. The treatment here: therapeutic diphenylcyclopropenone sensitization with weekly scalp DPC. TCRdb fed the RACE reads into MiXCR, producing one record per CDR3 protein. The table has 150,000 to 200,000 distinct CDR3 sequences, more than 14% seen once. The material was whole blood, obtained in connection with sensitization to the hapten diphenylcyclopropenone (DPC). Every receptor here comes from a woman in her 30s with alopecia areata. Some clones in this sample may be carry-over from other donors' samples.

CDR3 in DNA: TGTGCCAGCAGCCAGTCAGGGCAAAACACAGATACGCAGTATTTT. Its translation is CASSQSGQNTDTQYF. The chain links TRBV28 to TRBJ2-3, with a possible D match to TRBD1 (5 bases). V lost 6 bases and J lost 2, with 15 bases in between. CDR1 and CDR2 from the germline V gene are MDHEN and SYDVKM. The CDR3 covers 15 residues.

This rearrangement joins TRBV6-5 to TRBJ2-7; TRBD2 agrees at 7 bases. This CDR3 has 17 amino acids. V lost 6 bases, J lost 3 bases, and 17 bases stayed unmatched. Germline CDR1 MNHEY, CDR2 SVGAGI. CDR3 in amino acids: CASRVSRTSSVLYEQYF. The CDR3 nucleotides are TGTGCCAGCAGAGTTTCGAGGACTAGTTCCGTCCTCTACGAGCAGTACTTC.

This clonotype appeared many times. This CDR3 is CASRQGDGTAYQAFF. The CDR3 region has the DNA TGTGCCAGCAGACAAGGGGACGGGACTGCCTATCAAGCTTTCTTT. The V and J genes are TRBV2 and TRBJ1-1; D perhaps matches TRBD1 (5 bases). The CDR3 has 15 residues. Germline CDR1 is SNHLY and CDR2 is FYNNEI. Trimming took 6 bases from V and 9 from J, leaving 23 bases between them.

This clonotype was observed a handful of times. The rearrangement joins TRBV30 to TRBJ2-5; D gene unclear. V was pared by 3 bases and J by 7 bases, with 12 bases between. Germline-derived CDR1 and CDR2 are GTSNPN and SVGIG (reference sequence). The CDR3 spans 12 residues. CDR3 amino acids: CAWRSVGGTQYF. The CDR3 nucleotides are TGTGCCTGGAGATCCGTCGGCGGGACCCAGTACTTC.

The chain combines TRBV18 with TRBJ1-1; 7 nucleotides line up with TRBD1. The CDR3 extends over 16 amino acids. Germline loops: CDR1 KGHSH, CDR2 LQKENI. Trimming at V came to 3 bases and at J to 2 bases, leaving 9 bases not matched to a gene. CDR3 sequence: CASSPVRGTANTEAFF. Written as DNA, the CDR3 is TGTGCCAGCTCACCGGTGAGGGGGACAGCAAACACTGAAGCTTTCTTT.

This clonotype appeared a few times. V gene TRBV19 combines with J gene TRBJ1-5; D is unresolved. V dropped 0 bases and J dropped 6 bases, with 12 bases sitting between them. Germline V gene sequence: CDR1 LNHDA, CDR2 SQIVND (reference sequence). CDR3 size: 15 residues. CDR3 sequence: CASSIEVRGSQPQHF. The CDR3 bases are TGTGCCAGTAGTATAGAGGTTCGGGGAAGTCAGCCCCAGCATTTT.

The chain joins TRBV5-1 to TRBJ2-7, with 8 bases matching TRBD2. With 3 bases clipped from V and 7 bases from J, the junction kept 15 bases outside the gene matches. The germline V gene encodes CDR1 SGHRS and CDR2 YFSETQ. CDR3 length: 16 amino acids. The CDR3 is CASSSKMVAGPGEQYF. The DNA of the CDR3 is TGCGCCAGCAGCTCCAAGATGGTAGCGGGACCTGGGGAGCAGTACTTC.

The chain is built from TRBV20-1 and TRBJ2-2; D remains unclear. The V gene's germline CDR1 is DFQATT and CDR2 SNEGSKA (reference sequence). Trimming removed 2 bases at V and 6 bases at J, with 10 bases between. The CDR3 covers 13 residues. CDR3 protein: CSARNIASGELFF. The CDR3 coding sequence is TGCAGTGCTAGAAACATCGCCTCCGGGGAGCTGTTTTTT.